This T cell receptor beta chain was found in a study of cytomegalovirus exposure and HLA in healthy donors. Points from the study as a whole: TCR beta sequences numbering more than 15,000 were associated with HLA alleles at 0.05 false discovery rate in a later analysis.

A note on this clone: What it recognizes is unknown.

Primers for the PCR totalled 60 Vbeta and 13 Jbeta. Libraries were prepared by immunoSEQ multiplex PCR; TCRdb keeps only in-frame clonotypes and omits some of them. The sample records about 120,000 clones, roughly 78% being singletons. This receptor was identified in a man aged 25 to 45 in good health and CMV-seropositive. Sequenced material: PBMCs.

Here the CDR3 reads CASTRTGGPNQPQHF. The CDR3 DNA reads TGTGCCAGCACCCGGACAGGGGGGCCCAATCAGCCCCAGCATTTT. The chain links TRBV6-5 to TRBJ1-5, with 10 bases identical to TRBD1. CDR1 and CDR2 from the germline V gene are MNHEY and SVGAGI. V dropped 7 bases and J dropped 3; count of bases not matched to a gene: 6. The CDR3 has 15 amino acids.